These 15 T cell receptor beta chains were sequenced from one sample in a study of T cell responses to AZD1222 COVID-19 vaccine. The table came from immunoSEQ multiplex PCR; TCRdb's copy has only in-frame clones and leaves some out. The sample records over 130,000 clones, around 92% being singletons. Here the sequenced sample was peripheral blood, taken 28 days after the second AZD1222 dose. These receptors all stem from an adult who received the AZD1222 COVID-19 vaccine.

The chain uses TRBV11-2 and TRBJ2-3; 7 bases agree with TRBD2. The CDR3 has 18 residues. V trimming: 5 bases; J trimming: 3 bases; junction bases outside the gene matches: 17. Germline CDR1 SGHAT, CDR2 FQNNGV. CDR3 sequence: CASSPSTSRWRFTDTQYF. As DNA, the CDR3 is TGTGCCAGCAGCCCATCGACTAGCCGGTGGAGATTTACAGATACGCAGTATTTT.

This chain links TRBV28 with TRBJ1-2; possibly TRBD1 for D (5 bases). The V gene's germline CDR1 is MDHEN and CDR2 SYDVKM. The CDR3 covers 15 residues. V dropped 5 bases and J dropped 5 bases, with 18 bases sitting between them. The CDR3 spells CASSPRSAGRYGYTF. As DNA, the CDR3 is TGTGCCAGCAGTCCACGCTCGGCAGGGAGGTATGGCTACACCTTC.

The chain combines TRBV7-3 with TRBJ2-2; D assignment may be TRBD1 or TRBD2 (5 bases each). Trimming cost V 4 bases and J 4 bases, with 10 bases left between them. The germline V gene encodes CDR1 SGHTA and CDR2 FQGTGA. The CDR3 covers 14 residues. CDR3 coding DNA: TGTGCCAGCAGCTCCGGGACCCCCACCGGGGAGCTGTTTTTT. It yields the protein CASSSGTPTGELFF.

The chain has TRBV5-5 and TRBJ2-5, with TRBD2 matching over 9 bases. The CDR3 is made up of 16 amino acids. V lost 4 bases and J lost 4; bases outside the gene matches: 11. Germline V gene data show CDR1 as SGHKS and CDR2 as YYEKEE (reference sequence). CDR3 in amino acids: CASSPDLGGRGETQYF. The CDR3 DNA reads as TGTGCCAGCAGCCCGGACCTGGGCGGGAGGGGAGAGACCCAGTACTTC.

The chain links TRBV5-4 to TRBJ2-4; weak D call: TRBD1 (5 bases). Trimming removed 4 bases at V and 0 bases at J, with 14 bases between. The CDR3 has 16 residues. From germline, CDR1 is SGHNT and CDR2 YYREEE (reference sequence). CDR3 residues: CASSRLGQLAKNIQYF. The CDR3 nucleotides read TGTGCCAGCAGCCGACTCGGACAACTAGCCAAAAACATTCAGTACTTC.

CDR3 nucleotides: TGCGCCAGCAGACCAGGGGGAATCAACACTGAAGCTTTCTTT. Protein product: CASRPGGINTEAFF. This chain links TRBV5-1 with TRBJ1-1; 7 bases agree with TRBD1. After removal of 5 bases from V and 2 bases from J, the junction contained 6 bases not matched to a gene. The CDR3 has 14 amino acids. The germline V gene has CDR1 SGHRS and CDR2 YFSETQ.

This clone occurred once. V gene TRBV11-2 combines with J gene TRBJ1-1; D not resolved. Germline CDR1 is SGHAT and CDR2 is FQNNGV. CDR3 size: 11 residues. With 4 bases removed from V and 4 bases from J, the gap between germline ends came to 4 bases. For the CDR3, the DNA is TGTGCCAGCAGCTCGGTCACTGAAGCTTTCTTT. Translating gives CASSSVTEAFF. Complete variable domain (other parts from reference TRBV11-2 and TRBJ1-1): EAGVAQSPRYKIIEKRQSVAFWCNPISGHATLYWYQQILGQGPKLLIQFQNNGVVDDSQLPKDRFSAERLKGVDSTLKIQPAKLEDSAVYLCASSSVTEAFFGQGTRLTVV.

This chain joins TRBV5-1 and TRBJ2-7, with 9 positions matching TRBD1. V trimming: 0 bases; J trimming: 7 bases; junction bases outside the gene matches: 11. The CDR3 covers 16 residues. Germline V gene data show CDR1 as SGHRS and CDR2 as YFSETQ. The CDR3 loop is CASSLEAGTGLGEQYF. The CDR3, as DNA: TGCGCCAGCAGCTTGGAAGCGGGGACAGGGTTGGGAGAGCAGTACTTC. Combining the CDR3 with reference TRBV5-1 and TRBJ2-7 gives the whole variable domain KAGVTQTPRYLIKTRGQQVTLSCSPISGHRSVSWYQQTPGQGLQFLFEYFSETQRNKGNFPGRFSGRQFSNSRSEMNVSTLELGDSALYLCASSLEAGTGLGEQYFGPGTRLTVT.

This sequence joins TRBV30 and TRBJ2-1, with a weak D call TRBD1 (5 bases). The CDR3 has 14 residues. Germline lookup yields CDR1 GTSNPN and CDR2 SVGIG (reference sequence). The V end lost 7 bases, the J end lost 0 bases, and 13 bases lay between the germline ends. CDR3 protein: CALMRQSSYNEQFF. The CDR3 DNA reads as TGTGCCTTGATGCGACAGAGCTCCTACAATGAGCAGTTCTTC.

V and J are TRBV7-2 and TRBJ1-5; D possibly corresponds to TRBD1 (6 bases). Germline assignment: CDR1 SGHTA and CDR2 FQGNSA. Between the trimmed V and J ends, which lost 5 bases and 7 bases, there was a span of 9 bases. This CDR3 is built from 12 residues. The CDR3 loop is CASSRDRQPQHF. DNA of the CDR3: TGTGCCAGCAGCCGAGACAGGCAGCCCCAGCATTTT.

The J gene is TRBJ1-2, the V gene TRBV6-6; D is perhaps TRBD1 (5 bases). The V end was cut by 2 bases, the J end by 2 bases, with 6 bases between. The CDR3 consists of 13 residues. The germline V gene has CDR1 MNHNY and CDR2 SVGAGI (reference sequence). CDR3 in DNA: TGTGCCAGCAGTTACGGGGGGAACTATGGCTACACCTTC. Its translation is CASSYGGNYGYTF.

This chain links TRBV19 with TRBJ2-7; 7 bases line up with TRBD2. With 3 bases clipped from V and 1 base from J, the junction kept 9 bases outside the gene matches. Germline V gene lookup returns CDR1 LNHDA and CDR2 SQIVND (reference sequence). The CDR3 extends over 16 amino acids. This CDR3 is CASSIGLAAISYEQYF. CDR3 DNA sequence: TGTGCCAGTAGTATTGGGCTAGCGGCGATATCCTACGAGCAGTACTTC.

The chain carries TRBV4-3 and TRBJ1-1, with a possible D match to TRBD1 (5 bases). CDR3 length: 15 amino acids. Germline lookup yields CDR1 LGHNA and CDR2 YSLEER. Trimming removed 0 bases from V and 6 bases from J, with 14 bases in between. In nucleotides, the CDR3 is TGCGCCAGCAGCCAAGATCGGCGGGGGGACTCTGAAGCTTTCTTT. Translating gives CASSQDRRGDSEAFF.

The V and J genes are TRBV5-1 and TRBJ1-3, with TRBD1 as a possible D gene (5 bases). Trimming took 0 bases from V and 4 from J, leaving 14 bases between them. Per germline, CDR1 SGHRS and CDR2 YFSETQ. This CDR3 spans 16 amino acids. DNA of the CDR3: TGCGCCAGCAGCTTGGACCCCGAGGGGCCGGGAAACACCATATATTTT. Translated, it gives CASSLDPEGPGNTIYF.

The chain links TRBV4-1 to TRBJ1-6, with 7 bases identical to TRBD1. From germline, CDR1 is MGHRA and CDR2 YSYEKL. V shed 0 bases and J 8 bases; nucleotides not matched to a gene: 7. This CDR3 comprises 16 residues. Written as DNA, the CDR3 is TGCGCCAGCAGCCAAGATCCGGGACAGTCTTATTCACCCCTCCACTTT. Amino acids: CASSQDPGQSYSPLHF.